A single sample is the source of the 3 T cell receptor beta chains below, sequenced in a study of cytomegalovirus exposure and HLA in healthy donors. The study ran its PCR with 60 Vbeta and 13 Jbeta primers. The table came from immunoSEQ multiplex PCR; TCRdb's copy has only in-frame clones and leaves some out. The data hold about 160,000 clones, with roughly 84% observed a single time. The sample consisted of PBMCs. Receptors were obtained from a man between 18 and 35 years old in good health and CMV-seropositive.

V gene TRBV19 combines with J gene TRBJ2-7; a weak D match, TRBD2 (6 bases). Germline CDR1 and CDR2: LNHDA and SQIVND (reference sequence). V was cut by 5 bases and J by 6 bases, with 8 bases left in between. The CDR3 is made up of 11 amino acids. CDR3 amino acids: CASSAGSEQYF. The CDR3 region has the DNA TGTGCCAGTAGTGCGGGATCCGAGCAGTACTTC.

The count of this clone is one. The chain has TRBV4-3 and TRBJ1-1, with D perhaps TRBD1 (5 bases). Germline CDR1 LGHNA, CDR2 YSLEER. The CDR3 loop spans 15 amino acids. The V gene lost 5 bases and the J gene lost 1 base, with 14 bases spanning the gap. CDR3 sequence: CASSSGRGKNTEAFF. CDR3 in DNA: TGCGCCAGCAGCTCAGGTCGGGGGAAGAACACTGAAGCTTTCTTT.

Written as DNA, the CDR3 is TGTGCCAGCAGTGAATTCGCGGGGGGCTATGGTGGCTACACCTTC. This gives the protein CASSEFAGGYGGYTF. This sequence joins TRBV6-1 and TRBJ1-2, with a tentative D call TRBD1 (6 bases). The germline gives CDR1 MNHNS, CDR2 SASEGT. The CDR3 is made up of 15 amino acids. The V and J ends lost 2 bases and 7 bases respectively, with 17 bases between them.